Given below is one T cell receptor beta chain in context. This record comes from a study of blood T cell repertoires in COVID-19. Background on the study: Sources were T cells, B-cell-depleted T cells, or PBMCs; the material itself was cDNA or gDNA.

The protocol was immunoSEQ multiplex PCR, while the TCRdb copy is restricted to in-frame clones and leaves out a portion. There are about 100,000 clones in the sample; approximately 91% occur only once, and 17% lies in the top ten. Germline V gene data show CDR1 as SGHVS and CDR2 as FQNEAQ. The CDR3 runs 18 residues. V shed 5 bases and J 1 base; nucleotides not matched to a gene: 11. This clonotype was obtained from a man aged 45-65 years with acute or convalescent COVID-19. What was sequenced was peripheral blood. This sequence joins TRBV7-8 and TRBJ1-3, with TRBD1 identical over 10 bases. This chain's CDR3 is CASSRSIDRGRSGNTIYF. The CDR3 DNA follows: TGTGCCAGCAGCCGCAGTATCGACAGGGGGCGATCTGGAAACACCATATATTTT.